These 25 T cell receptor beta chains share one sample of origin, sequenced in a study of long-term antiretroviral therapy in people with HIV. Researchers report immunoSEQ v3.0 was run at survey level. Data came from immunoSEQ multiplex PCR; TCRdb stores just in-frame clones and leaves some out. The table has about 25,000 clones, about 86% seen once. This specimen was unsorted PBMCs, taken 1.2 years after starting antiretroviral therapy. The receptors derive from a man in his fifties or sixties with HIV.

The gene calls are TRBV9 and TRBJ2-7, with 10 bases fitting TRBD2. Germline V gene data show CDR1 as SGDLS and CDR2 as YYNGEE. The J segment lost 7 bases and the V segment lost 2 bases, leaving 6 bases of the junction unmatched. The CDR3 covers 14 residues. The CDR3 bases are TGTGCCAGCAGCGTCACTAGCGGGGATAGGGAGCAGTACTTC. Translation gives CASSVTSGDREQYF. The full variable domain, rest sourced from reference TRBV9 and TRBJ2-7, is DSGVTQTPKHLITATGQRVTLRCSPRSGDLSVYWYQQSLDQGLQFLIQYYNGEERAKGNILERFSAQQFPDLHSELNLSSLELGDSALYFCASSVTSGDREQYFGPGTRLTVT.

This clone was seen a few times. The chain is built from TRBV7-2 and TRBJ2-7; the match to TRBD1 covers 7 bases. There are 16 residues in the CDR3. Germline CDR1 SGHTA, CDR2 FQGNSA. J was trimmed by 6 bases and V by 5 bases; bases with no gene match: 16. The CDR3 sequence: CASSLGLDSYRGEQYF. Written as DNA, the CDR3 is TGTGCCAGCAGCCTGGGGCTGGACAGTTACAGGGGCGAGCAGTACTTC.

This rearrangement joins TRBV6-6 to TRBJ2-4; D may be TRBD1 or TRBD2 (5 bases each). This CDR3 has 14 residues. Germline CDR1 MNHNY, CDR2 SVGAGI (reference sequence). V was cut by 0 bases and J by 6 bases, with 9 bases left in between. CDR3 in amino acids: CASSYSAGTNIQYF. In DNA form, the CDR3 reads TGTGCCAGCAGTTACTCGGCAGGGACAAACATTCAGTACTTC.

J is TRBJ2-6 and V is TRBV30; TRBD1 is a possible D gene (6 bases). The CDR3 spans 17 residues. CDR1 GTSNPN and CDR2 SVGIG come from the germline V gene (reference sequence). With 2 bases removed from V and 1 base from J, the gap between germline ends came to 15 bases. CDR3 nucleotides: TGTGCCTGGAGTCAGGGGACAAAACTTTCTGGGGCCAACGTCCTGACTTTC. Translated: CAWSQGTKLSGANVLTF.

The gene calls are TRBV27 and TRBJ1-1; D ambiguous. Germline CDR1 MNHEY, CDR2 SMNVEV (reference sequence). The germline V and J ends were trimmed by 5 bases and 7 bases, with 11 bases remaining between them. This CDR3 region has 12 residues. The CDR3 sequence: CASSQRPGEAFF. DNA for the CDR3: TGTGCCAGCAGTCAGAGACCGGGTGAAGCTTTCTTT.

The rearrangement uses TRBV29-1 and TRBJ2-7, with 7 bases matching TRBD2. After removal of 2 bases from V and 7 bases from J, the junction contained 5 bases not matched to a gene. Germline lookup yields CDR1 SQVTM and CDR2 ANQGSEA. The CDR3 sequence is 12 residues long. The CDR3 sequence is CSVESRGVEQYF. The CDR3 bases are TGCAGCGTTGAATCCCGGGGGGTTGAGCAGTACTTC.

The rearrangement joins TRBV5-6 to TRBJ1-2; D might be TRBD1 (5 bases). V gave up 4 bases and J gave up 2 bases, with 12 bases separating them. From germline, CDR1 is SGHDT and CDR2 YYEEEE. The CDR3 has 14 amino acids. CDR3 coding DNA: TGTGCCAGCAGCCCCTCGGGGGGGAACTATGGCTACACCTTC. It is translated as CASSPSGGNYGYTF.

The CDR3 DNA is TGTGCCTGGAGTCCAGGGGGGATTACAGATACGCAGTATTTT. It is translated as CAWSPGGITDTQYF. The chain links TRBV30 to TRBJ2-3; TRBD1 might be the D (7 bases). This CDR3 spans 14 amino acids. From germline, CDR1 is GTSNPN and CDR2 SVGIG (reference sequence). The germline V and J ends were trimmed by 2 bases and 3 bases, with 12 bases remaining between them. The entire variable domain, with the rest obtained from reference TRBV30 and TRBJ2-3, is as follows: SQTIHQWPATLVQPVGSPLSLECTVEGTSNPNLYWYRQAAGRGLQLLFYSVGIGQISSEVPQNLSASRPQDRQFILSSKKLLLSDSGFYLCAWSPGGITDTQYFGPGTRLTVL.

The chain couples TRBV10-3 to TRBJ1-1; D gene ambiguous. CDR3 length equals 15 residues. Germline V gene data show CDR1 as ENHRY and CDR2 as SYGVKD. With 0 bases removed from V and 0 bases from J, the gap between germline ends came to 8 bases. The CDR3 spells CAISESQDLNTEAFF. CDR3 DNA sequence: TGTGCCATCAGTGAGTCCCAGGACCTGAACACTGAAGCTTTCTTT.

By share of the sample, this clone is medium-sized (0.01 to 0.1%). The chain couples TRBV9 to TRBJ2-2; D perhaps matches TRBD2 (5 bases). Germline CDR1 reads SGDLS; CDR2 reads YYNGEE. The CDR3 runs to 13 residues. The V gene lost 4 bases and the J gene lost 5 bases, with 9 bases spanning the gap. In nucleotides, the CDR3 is TGTGCCAGCAGCATCATAGCGACCGGGGAGCTGTTTTTT. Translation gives CASSIIATGELFF.

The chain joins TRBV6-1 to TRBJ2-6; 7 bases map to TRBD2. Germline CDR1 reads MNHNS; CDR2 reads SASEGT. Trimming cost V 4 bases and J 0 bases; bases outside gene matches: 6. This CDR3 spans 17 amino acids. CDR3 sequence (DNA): TGTGCCAGCAGTGCGGGGGGTCCGCCCTCTGGGGCCAACGTCCTGACTTTC. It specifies CASSAGGPPSGANVLTF.

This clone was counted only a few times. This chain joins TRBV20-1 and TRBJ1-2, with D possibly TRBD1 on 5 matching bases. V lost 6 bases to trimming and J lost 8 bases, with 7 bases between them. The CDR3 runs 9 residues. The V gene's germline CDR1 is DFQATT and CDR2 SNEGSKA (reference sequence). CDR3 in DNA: TGCAGTGCGGGGCGGGGCTACACCTTC. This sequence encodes CSAGRGYTF.

CDR3: CSVARLGLGNEQYF. In DNA, the CDR3 is TGCAGCGTAGCGAGGCTTGGACTAGGAAACGAGCAGTACTTC. V is TRBV29-1 and J is TRBJ2-7; 7 bases match TRBD2. CDR3 length equals 14 residues. J was trimmed by 5 bases and V by 6 bases; bases with no gene match: 13. In germline, CDR1 is SQVTM, CDR2 ANQGSEA.

This CDR3 reads CASSQMGSDTEAFF. The CDR3 DNA is TGCGCCAGCAGCCAAATGGGATCGGACACTGAAGCTTTCTTT. The chain has TRBV4-3 and TRBJ1-1; D unclear. Germline CDR1 reads LGHNA; CDR2 reads YSLEER. The CDR3 sequence is 14 residues long. V dropped 2 bases and J dropped 3 bases, with 10 bases sitting between them.

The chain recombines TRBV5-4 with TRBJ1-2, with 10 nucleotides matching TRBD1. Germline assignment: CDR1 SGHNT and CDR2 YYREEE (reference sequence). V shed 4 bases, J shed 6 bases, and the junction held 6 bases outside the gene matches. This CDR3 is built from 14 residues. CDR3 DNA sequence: TGTGCCAGCAGCCCTGACAGGGGGCGGGATGGCTACACCTTC. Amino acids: CASSPDRGRDGYTF.

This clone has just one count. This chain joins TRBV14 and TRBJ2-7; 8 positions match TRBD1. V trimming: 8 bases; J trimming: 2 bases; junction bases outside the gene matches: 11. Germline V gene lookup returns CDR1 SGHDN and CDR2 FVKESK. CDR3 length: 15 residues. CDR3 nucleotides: TGTGCCAGCTCCCCATCGGGGACAGGCGCCTACGAGCAGTACTTC. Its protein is CASSPSGTGAYEQYF.

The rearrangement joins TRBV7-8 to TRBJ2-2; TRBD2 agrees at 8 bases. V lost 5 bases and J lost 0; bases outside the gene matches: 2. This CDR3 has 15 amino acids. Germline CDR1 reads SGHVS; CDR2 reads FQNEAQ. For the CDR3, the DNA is TGTGCCAGCAGCCCGGGGGGGGCGAACACCGGGGAGCTGTTTTTT. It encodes CASSPGGANTGELFF. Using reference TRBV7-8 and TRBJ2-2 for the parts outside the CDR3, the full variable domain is GAGVSQSPRYKVAKRGQDVALRCDPISGHVSLFWYQQALGQGPEFLTYFQNEAQLDKSGLPSDRFFAERPEGSVSTLKIQRTQQEDSAVYLCASSPGGANTGELFFGEGSRLTVL.

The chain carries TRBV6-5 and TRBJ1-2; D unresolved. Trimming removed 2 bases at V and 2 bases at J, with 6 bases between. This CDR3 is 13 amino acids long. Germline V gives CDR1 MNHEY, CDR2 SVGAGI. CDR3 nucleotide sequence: TGTGCCAGCAGTTACGGCCAAAACTATGGCTACACCTTC. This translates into CASSYGQNYGYTF.

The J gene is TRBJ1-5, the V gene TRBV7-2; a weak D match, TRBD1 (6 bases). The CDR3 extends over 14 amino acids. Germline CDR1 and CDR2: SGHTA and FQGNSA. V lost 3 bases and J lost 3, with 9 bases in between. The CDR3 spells CASSLGHNNQPQHF. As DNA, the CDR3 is TGTGCCAGCAGCTTGGGACACAACAATCAGCCCCAGCATTTT. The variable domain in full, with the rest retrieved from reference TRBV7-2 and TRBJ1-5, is GAGVSQSPSNKVTEKGKDVELRCDPISGHTALYWYRQSLGQGLEFLIYFQGNSAPDKSGLPSDRFSAERTGGSVSTLTIQRTQQEDSAVYLCASSLGHNNQPQHFGDGTRLSIL.

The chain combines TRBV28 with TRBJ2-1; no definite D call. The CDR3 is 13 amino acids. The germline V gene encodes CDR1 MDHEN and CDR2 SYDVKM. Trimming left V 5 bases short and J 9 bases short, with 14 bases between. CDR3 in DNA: TGTGCCAGCAGTCGCTACTTCGACCCTGAGCAGTTCTTC. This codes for CASSRYFDPEQFF.

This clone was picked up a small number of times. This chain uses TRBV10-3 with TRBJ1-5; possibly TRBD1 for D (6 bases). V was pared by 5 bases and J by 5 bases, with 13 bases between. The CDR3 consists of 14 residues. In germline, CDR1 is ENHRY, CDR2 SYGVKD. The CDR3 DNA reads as TGTGCCATCAGTCAGACAGGAGGGGATCAGCCCCAGCATTTT. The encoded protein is CAISQTGGDQPQHF.

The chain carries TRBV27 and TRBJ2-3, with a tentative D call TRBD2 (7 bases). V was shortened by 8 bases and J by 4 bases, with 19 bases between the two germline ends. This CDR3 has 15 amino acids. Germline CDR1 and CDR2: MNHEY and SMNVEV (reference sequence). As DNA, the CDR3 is TGTGCCAGCTGCCTGGGGGGGCCGGGGGCAGATACGCAGTATTTT. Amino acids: CASCLGGPGADTQYF.

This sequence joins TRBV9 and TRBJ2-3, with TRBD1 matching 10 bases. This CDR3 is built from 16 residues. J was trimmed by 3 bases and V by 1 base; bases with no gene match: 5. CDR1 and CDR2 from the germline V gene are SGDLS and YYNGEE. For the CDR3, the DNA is TGTGCCAGCAGCGTAAGGGACAGGGGACTGACAGATACGCAGTATTTT. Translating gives CASSVRDRGLTDTQYF.

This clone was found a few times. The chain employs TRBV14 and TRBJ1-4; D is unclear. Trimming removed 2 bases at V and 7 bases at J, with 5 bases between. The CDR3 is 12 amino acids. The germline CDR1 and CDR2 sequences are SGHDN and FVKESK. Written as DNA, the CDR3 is TGTGCCAGCAGCCAAAGGCCTGAAAAACTGTTTTTT. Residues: CASSQRPEKLFF.

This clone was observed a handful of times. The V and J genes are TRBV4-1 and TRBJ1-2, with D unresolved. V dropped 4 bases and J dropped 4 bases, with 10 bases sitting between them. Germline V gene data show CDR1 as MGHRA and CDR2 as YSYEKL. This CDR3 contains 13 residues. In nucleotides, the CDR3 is TGCGCCAGCAGCCTAGGCAGGCGCTATGGCTACACCTTC. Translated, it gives CASSLGRRYGYTF.